The next 10 T cell receptor beta chains were all read from a single sample in a study of technical replicates of blood from several donors. Sequencing was performed with immunoSEQ multiplex PCR; in TCRdb, only in-frame clones are kept and a portion is missing. Here the sample spans approximately 92,000 clones, approximately 95% being singletons. The sequenced material came from T cells isolated from PBMCs. All receptors derive from a human donor in good health.

The V and J genes are TRBV5-4 and TRBJ1-1; possibly TRBD1 for D (5 bases). Germline loops: CDR1 SGHNT, CDR2 YYREEE (reference sequence). The CDR3 runs to 14 residues. V shed 7 bases and J shed 1 base, with 14 bases lying between them. This chain's CDR3 is CASRWGRTNTEAFF. The CDR3 DNA is TGTGCCAGCCGTTGGGGGAGGACGAACACTGAAGCTTTCTTT.

This sequence joins TRBV28 and TRBJ1-2; D call uncertain. V lost 6 bases, J lost 3 bases, and 8 bases lay in between. Germline assignment: CDR1 MDHEN and CDR2 SYDVKM. CDR3 size: 12 residues. Here the CDR3 DNA reads TGTGCCAGCAGGGCAGACTACTATGGCTACACCTTC. This translates into CASRADYYGYTF.

V gene TRBV28 combines with J gene TRBJ2-7; D may be TRBD2 (5 bases). The ends were cut back, 5 bases at V and 3 bases at J, with 14 bases in the middle. The CDR3 has 14 amino acids. Germline V gene sequence: CDR1 MDHEN, CDR2 SYDVKM. The CDR3 is CASSPLAYGYEQYF. The CDR3 DNA reads TGTGCCAGCAGTCCTCTAGCCTACGGCTACGAGCAGTACTTC.

This clone was found a few times. This rearrangement joins TRBV7-2 to TRBJ1-1, with 7 bases lining up with TRBD1. There are 13 residues in the CDR3. The germline V gene encodes CDR1 SGHTA and CDR2 FQGNSA. After removal of 5 bases from V and 10 bases from J, the junction contained 10 bases not matched to a gene. The CDR3 protein is CASSLPTQGIAFF. Here the CDR3 DNA reads TGTGCCAGCAGCCTGCCCACACAGGGGATAGCTTTCTTT.

This chain links TRBV15 with TRBJ1-5; tentative D call: TRBD1 (6 bases). The CDR3 contains 15 residues. Germline V gene lookup returns CDR1 LNHNV and CDR2 YYDKDF (reference sequence). The V and J ends lost 6 bases and 6 bases respectively, with 18 bases between them. The CDR3 DNA is TGTGCCACCAGGAAGGCCAGGGGTGAGGGTCAGCCCCAGCATTTT. Its translation is CATRKARGEGQPQHF. Looking up the rest from reference TRBV15 and TRBJ1-5 gives the full variable domain: DAMVIQNPRYQVTQFGKPVTLSCSQTLNHNVMYWYQQKSSQAPKLLFHYYDKDFNNEADTPDNFQSRRPNTSFCFLDIRSPGLGDTAMYLCATRKARGEGQPQHFGDGTRLSIL.

The genes are TRBV2 and TRBJ2-1; unclear D gene. V lost 0 bases to trimming and J lost 9 bases, with 6 bases between them. The CDR3 runs 12 residues. The germline gives CDR1 SNHLY, CDR2 FYNNEI. The CDR3 DNA reads as TGTGCCAGCAGTGAAGCGGAGAGTGAGCAGTTCTTC. Its protein is CASSEAESEQFF.

This clone was detected once. This sequence joins TRBV19 and TRBJ1-3, with a possible D match to TRBD1 (5 bases). Germline V CDR1 and CDR2: LNHDA, SQIVND (reference sequence). The CDR3 has 14 amino acids. V gave up 5 bases and J gave up 0 bases, with 8 bases separating them. Here the CDR3 reads CASSDSLSGNTIYF. The CDR3 DNA reads TGTGCCAGTAGTGACAGTCTCTCTGGAAACACCATATATTTT.

This chain joins TRBV19 and TRBJ1-1; D remains unclear. Trimming cost V 9 bases and J 10 bases, with 18 bases left between them. This CDR3 comprises 12 residues. The germline CDR1 and CDR2 sequences are LNHDA and SQIVND (reference sequence). CDR3 in amino acids: CASSDPSGLAFF. The CDR3, as DNA: TGTGCCAGCTCTGATCCGAGCGGGCTAGCTTTCTTT.

The chain employs TRBV2 and TRBJ2-5; 8 positions agree with TRBD2. The V gene's germline CDR1 is SNHLY and CDR2 FYNNEI. This CDR3 has 14 amino acids. With 8 bases clipped from V and 2 bases from J, the junction kept 7 bases outside the gene matches. The CDR3 region is CASGLAGLQETQYF. The CDR3 DNA reads as TGTGCCAGCGGGTTAGCGGGGCTTCAAGAGACCCAGTACTTC.

V and J are TRBV5-6 and TRBJ2-3; no reliable D call. CDR3 size: 16 residues. The germline V and J ends were trimmed by 4 bases and 2 bases, with 17 bases remaining between them. Germline V CDR1 and CDR2: SGHDT, YYEEEE. CDR3 in DNA: TGTGCCAGCAGCACGAATCGTGGCCTCCCCACAGATACGCAGTATTTT. This codes for CASSTNRGLPTDTQYF.